A selection of T cell receptor beta chains follows, all from one sample in a study of cytomegalovirus exposure and HLA in healthy donors. The method was immunoSEQ multiplex PCR; TCRdb's version includes in-frame clones alone and lacks a portion of them. The sample includes some 150,000 clones, approximately 64% of them seen just once. The sample taken for sequencing was PBMCs. The receptor source for this set is a woman in her forties in good health and CMV-seronegative. Each CDR3 is given with its conserved first and last residue. D genes are given only for firm matches. Rows may omit the clone size; those that give it use once, few, many or a size class.

d_call,cdr3_length,v_call,j_call,clone_size,cdr3_aa,cdr3_nt
.,14,TRBV4-3,TRBJ1-1,.,CASSQDLGNTEAFF,TGCGCCAGCAGCCAAGACCTAGGCAACACTGAAGCTTTCTTT
.,14,TRBV5-1,TRBJ1-2,.,CASSLSQGLYGYTF,TGCGCCAGCAGCTTGAGTCAGGGCCTCTATGGCTACACCTTC
.,16,TRBV7-3,TRBJ1-1,few,CASSSSGVGGSTEAFF,TGTGCCAGCAGCTCCTCGGGAGTCGGTGGGAGCACTGAAGCTTTCTTT
TRBD2,17,TRBV7-2,TRBJ2-2,few,CASSLVPSGGSTGELFF,TGTGCCAGCAGCTTAGTCCCCAGCGGGGGGAGCACCGGGGAGCTGTTTTTT
.,11,TRBV6-7,TRBJ1-6,.,CASRFRSPLHF,TGTGCCAGCAGGTTCCGTTCACCCCTCCACTTT
.,14,TRBV7-2,TRBJ2-3,.,CASSLRDATDTQYF,TGTGCCAGCAGCCTGCGGGACGCCACAGATACGCAGTATTTT
.,17,TRBV11-2,TRBJ2-3,.,CASSLEPSDPTADTQYF,TGTGCCAGCAGCTTAGAGCCGAGCGACCCTACCGCAGATACGCAGTATTTT
TRBD1,15,TRBV4-2,TRBJ1-1,few,CASSQSGGADTEAFF,TGTGCCAGCAGCCAATCAGGGGGCGCGGACACTGAAGCTTTCTTT
TRBD1,14,TRBV5-4,TRBJ1-4,.,CASSFTGGDEKLFF,TGTGCCAGCAGCTTCACAGGGGGGGATGAAAAACTGTTTTTT
TRBD1,13,TRBV7-9,TRBJ1-2,few,CASSARGRDGYTF,TGTGCCAGCAGTGCCAGGGGGCGGGATGGCTACACCTTC
TRBD2,17,TRBV5-4,TRBJ2-5,.,CASSSGTSGKTVETQYF,TGTGCCAGCAGCTCCGGGACTAGCGGGAAGACGGTAGAGACCCAGTACTTC
.,11,TRBV20-1,TRBJ1-1,few,CSARQNTEAFF,TGCAGTGCTAGACAGAACACTGAAGCTTTCTTT
.,14,TRBV7-8,TRBJ2-5,.,CASSLGADKMAQYF,TGTGCCAGCAGCTTAGGGGCTGACAAGATGGCCCAGTACTTC
.,14,TRBV30,TRBJ1-4,.,CAWSVTGSHEKLFF,TGTGCCTGGAGTGTAACCGGGTCCCATGAAAAACTGTTTTTT
TRBD2,13,TRBV5-4,TRBJ2-2,.,CATGRENTGELFF,TGTGCCACCGGGAGGGAGAACACCGGGGAGCTGTTTTTT
TRBD2,14,TRBV27,TRBJ2-1,.,CASRGLAGGIQQFF,TGTGCCAGCAGAGGACTAGCGGGGGGGATTCAGCAGTTCTTC
TRBD1,20,TRBV10-3,TRBJ2-4,.,CAISESWGQGPPGPKNIQYF,TGTGCCATCAGTGAGTCGTGGGGACAGGGGCCGCCCGGACCCAAAAACATTCAGTACTTC
TRBD1,14,TRBV6-1,TRBJ2-2,.,CASIGTGDTGELFF,TGTGCCAGCATAGGGACAGGGGACACCGGGGAGCTGTTTTTT
.,14,TRBV10-3,TRBJ1-5,once,CAISEAQGNQPQHF,TGTGCCATCAGTGAGGCTCAGGGAAATCAGCCCCAGCATTTT
TRBD1,15,TRBV5-1,TRBJ2-5,.,CASSSWTGIRETQYF,TGCGCCAGCAGCTCGTGGACAGGTATTAGGGAGACCCAGTACTTC